One and the same sample provided the 11 T cell receptor beta chains below, sequenced in a study of cytomegalovirus exposure and HLA in healthy donors. With 60 Vbeta and 13 Jbeta primers, the PCR was carried out. Assay: immunoSEQ multiplex PCR; the TCRdb copy retains only in-frame clones and omits some. The sample consists of over 200,000 clones, 82% of them appearing once. Sequenced input: PBMCs. The receptors come from a woman in her thirties or forties in good health and CMV-seropositive.

This clone came up a few times. V usage is TRBV27 and J usage is TRBJ2-3, with 7 nucleotides matching TRBD1. Germline V CDR1 and CDR2: MNHEY, SMNVEV (reference sequence). With 2 bases clipped from V and 2 bases from J, the junction kept 7 bases outside the gene matches. The CDR3 length is 16 residues. The CDR3 here is CASSLTRGTNTDTQYF. DNA of the CDR3: TGTGCCAGCAGTTTAACCAGGGGGACCAACACAGATACGCAGTATTTT.

V usage is TRBV7-3 and J usage is TRBJ2-3; D is perhaps TRBD1 (6 bases). The CDR3 is 14 residues long. Trimming removed 7 bases from V and 3 bases from J, with 14 bases in between. Germline assignment: CDR1 SGHTA and CDR2 FQGTGA. CDR3 nucleotide sequence: TGTGCCAGCAAGATGGGGGCCGGTACAGATACGCAGTATTTT. The encoded protein is CASKMGAGTDTQYF.

The rearrangement uses TRBV4-2 and TRBJ2-2; D call uncertain. Germline CDR1 LGHNA, CDR2 YNFKEQ. This CDR3 is built from 13 residues. Trimming took 0 bases from V and 4 from J, leaving 3 bases between them. The CDR3 region has the DNA TGTGCCAGCAGCCAAGAGAGCACCGGGGAGCTGTTTTTT. Translation: CASSQESTGELFF.

The CDR3 protein is CASSQSATSGGADTQYF. DNA for the CDR3: TGTGCCAGCAGCCAAAGTGCGACTAGCGGGGGGGCAGATACGCAGTATTTT. The chain recombines TRBV4-2 with TRBJ2-3; 14 nucleotides agree with TRBD2. J gave up 4 bases and V 2 bases, and 5 bases lay outside the gene matches. This CDR3 is built from 17 residues. Germline CDR1 and CDR2: LGHNA and YNFKEQ.

This clone was counted a single time. The rearrangement links TRBV10-2 to TRBJ2-1; 10 bases fit TRBD2. Germline values: CDR1 WSHSY, CDR2 SAAADI. This CDR3 comprises 18 residues. The ends lost 8 bases at V and 8 bases at J; junction bases unmatched: 21. The CDR3 loop reads CASGRPLSGRAPSDEQFF. DNA for the CDR3: TGCGCCAGCGGAAGGCCTCTAAGCGGGAGGGCCCCGAGCGATGAGCAGTTCTTC.

This clone was seen a single time. The same CDR3 arises from other DNA sequences in this sample as well. This chain connects TRBV28 to TRBJ2-5; D is possibly TRBD1 (6 bases). Trimming cost V 7 bases and J 5 bases, with 17 bases left between them. In germline, CDR1 is MDHEN, CDR2 SYDVKM. This CDR3 has 14 residues. The CDR3 DNA follows: TGTGCCAGCACCCTGGACAGAGGGCAGGAGACCCAGTACTTC. Translating gives CASTLDRGQETQYF.

V is TRBV5-1 and J is TRBJ1-1; 9 bases line up with TRBD1. The trim removed 0 bases at V and 4 bases at J, leaving 4 bases unmatched. The CDR3 runs 15 residues. Germline assignment: CDR1 SGHRS and CDR2 YFSETQ. The CDR3 sequence: CASSLAGTGTTEAFF. The CDR3 DNA follows: TGCGCCAGCAGCTTGGCTGGGACAGGGACCACTGAAGCTTTCTTT.

The chain employs TRBV5-1 and TRBJ1-2; 8 bases align to TRBD1. This CDR3 region has 14 residues. Germline CDR1 SGHRS, CDR2 YFSETQ. The ends lost 3 bases at V and 5 bases at J; junction bases unmatched: 6. The CDR3 coding sequence is TGCGCCAGCAGCTCGGACAGGGATGGGTATGGCTACACCTTC. Amino acids: CASSSDRDGYGYTF.

Comments on this clone: A read error may produce the germline difference seen at one junction end. V is TRBV7-7 and J is TRBJ2-2, with D possibly matching TRBD2 (6 bases). The CDR3 is made up of 14 amino acids. Germline assignment: CDR1 SSHAT and CDR2 FNYEAQ (reference sequence). CDR3 sequence: CASSGGLSTGELFF. The CDR3 DNA sequence: TGTGCTAGCAGCGGCGGACTATCCACCGGGGAGCTGTTTTTT.

The V gene is TRBV7-2, the J gene TRBJ2-3, with 7 bases aligning to TRBD1. This CDR3 region has 15 residues. With V trimmed by 7 bases and J by 1 base, 8 bases remained unmatched. Germline values: CDR1 SGHTA, CDR2 FQGNSA. CDR3 residues: CASTVTTGRTDTQYF. The CDR3 bases are TGTGCCAGCACCGTTACGACAGGGCGCACAGATACGCAGTATTTT.

V is TRBV6-6 and J is TRBJ2-7, with a possible D match to TRBD2 (7 bases). The germline V gene has CDR1 MNHNY and CDR2 SVGAGI (reference sequence). The CDR3 has 12 amino acids. The germline V and J ends were trimmed by 6 bases and 13 bases, with 19 bases remaining between them. The CDR3 spells CASSLRGLPDYF. The CDR3 DNA follows: TGTGCCAGCAGCCTGCGGGGGCTACCGGATTACTTC.